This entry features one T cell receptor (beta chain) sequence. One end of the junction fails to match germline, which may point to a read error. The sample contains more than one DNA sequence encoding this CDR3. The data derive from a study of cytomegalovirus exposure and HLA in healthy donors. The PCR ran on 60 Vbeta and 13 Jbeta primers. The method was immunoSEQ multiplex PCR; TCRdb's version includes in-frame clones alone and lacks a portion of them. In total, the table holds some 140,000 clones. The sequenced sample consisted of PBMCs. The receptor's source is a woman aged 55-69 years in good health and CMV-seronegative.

CDR3 protein: CASSLRQAGGREQYF. The DNA of the CDR3 is TGCGCCAGCAGCTTGAGACAGGCCGGAGGACGGGAGCAGTACTTC. V and J are TRBV5-4 and TRBJ2-7, with a weak D call TRBD1 (6 bases). The CDR3 extends over 15 amino acids. Per the germline V gene, CDR1 is SGHNT and CDR2 is YYREEE (reference sequence).